This entry features one TCR beta chain sequence. The data stem from a study of PD-L1 blockade in urothelial cancer. This CDR3 has 18 residues. CDR1 and CDR2 (germline): SGHTA, FQGNSA. J gave up 8 bases and V 5 bases, and 16 bases lay outside the gene matches. The protocol was immunoSEQ multiplex PCR, while the TCRdb copy is restricted to in-frame clones and leaves out a portion. Among about 29,000 clones, more than 70% were seen once, and the ten largest hold about 3.4%. Here the sequenced sample was PBMCs, taken around atezolizumab (anti-PD-L1) treatment. The origin of this receptor is a man aged 45 to 65 with urothelial cancer. The rearrangement links TRBV7-2 to TRBJ2-1, with TRBD2 matching 12 bases. This CDR3 reads CASSAGLLAGGLGDEQFF. CDR3 sequence (DNA): TGTGCCAGCAGCGCGGGGTTACTAGCGGGAGGTCTCGGCGATGAGCAGTTCTTC.